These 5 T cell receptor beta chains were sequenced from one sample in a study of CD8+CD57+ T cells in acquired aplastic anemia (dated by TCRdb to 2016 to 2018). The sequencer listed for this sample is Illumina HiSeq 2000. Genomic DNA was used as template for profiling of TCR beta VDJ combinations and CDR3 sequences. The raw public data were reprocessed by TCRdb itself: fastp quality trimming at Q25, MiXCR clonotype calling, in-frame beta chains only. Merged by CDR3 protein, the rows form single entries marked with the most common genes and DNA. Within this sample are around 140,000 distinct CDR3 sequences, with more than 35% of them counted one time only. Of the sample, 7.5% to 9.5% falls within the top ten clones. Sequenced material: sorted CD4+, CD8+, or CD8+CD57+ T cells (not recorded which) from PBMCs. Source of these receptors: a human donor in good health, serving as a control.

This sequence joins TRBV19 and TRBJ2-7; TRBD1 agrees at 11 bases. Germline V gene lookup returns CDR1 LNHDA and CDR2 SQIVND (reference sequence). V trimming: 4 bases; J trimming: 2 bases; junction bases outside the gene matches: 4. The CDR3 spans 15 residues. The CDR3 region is CASSTSGQGAYEQYF. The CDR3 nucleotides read TGTGCCAGTAGTACTTCGGGACAGGGGGCCTACGAGCAGTACTTC.

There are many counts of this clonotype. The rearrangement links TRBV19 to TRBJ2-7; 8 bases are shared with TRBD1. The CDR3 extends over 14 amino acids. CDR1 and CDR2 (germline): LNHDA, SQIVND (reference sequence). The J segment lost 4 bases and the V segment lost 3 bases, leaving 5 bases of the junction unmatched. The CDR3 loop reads CASSMSQGAYEQYF. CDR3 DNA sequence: TGTGCCAGTAGTATGAGCCAGGGGGCTTACGAGCAGTACTTC.

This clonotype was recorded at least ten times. CDR3 in amino acids: CASSQEWRASGGYEQYF. For the CDR3, the DNA is TGTGCCAGCAGCCAAGAATGGCGAGCTAGCGGGGGTTACGAGCAGTACTTC. The chain couples TRBV4-2 to TRBJ2-7; 10 bases map to TRBD2. Unmatched junction bases numbered 9, after V lost 0 bases and J lost 4 bases. This CDR3 comprises 17 residues. Germline values: CDR1 LGHNA, CDR2 YNFKEQ.

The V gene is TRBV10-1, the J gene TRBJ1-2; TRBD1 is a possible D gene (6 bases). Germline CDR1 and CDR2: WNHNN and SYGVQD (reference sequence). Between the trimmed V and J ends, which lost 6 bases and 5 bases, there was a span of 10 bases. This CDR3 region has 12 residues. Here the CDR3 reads CASRRQEYGYTF. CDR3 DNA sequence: TGCGCCAGCAGAAGACAGGAATATGGCTACACCTTC.

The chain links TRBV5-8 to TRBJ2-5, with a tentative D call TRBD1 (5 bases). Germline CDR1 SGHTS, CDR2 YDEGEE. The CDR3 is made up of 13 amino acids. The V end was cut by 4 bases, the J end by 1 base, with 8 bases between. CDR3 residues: CASSTGFQETQYF. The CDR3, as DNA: TGTGCCAGCAGCACAGGCTTCCAAGAGACCCAGTACTTC.